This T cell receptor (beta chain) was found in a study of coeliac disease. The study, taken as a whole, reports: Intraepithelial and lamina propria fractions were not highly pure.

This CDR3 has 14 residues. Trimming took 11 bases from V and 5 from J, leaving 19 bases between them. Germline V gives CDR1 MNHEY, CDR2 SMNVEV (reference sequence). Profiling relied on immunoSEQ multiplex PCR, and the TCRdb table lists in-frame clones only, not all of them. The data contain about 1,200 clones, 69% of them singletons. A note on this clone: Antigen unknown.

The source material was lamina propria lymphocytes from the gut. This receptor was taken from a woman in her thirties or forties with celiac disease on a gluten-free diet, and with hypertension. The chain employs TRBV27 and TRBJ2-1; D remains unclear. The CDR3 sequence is CACRLGGPNNEQFF. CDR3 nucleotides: TGTGCCTGCCGACTCGGTGGCCCCAACAATGAGCAGTTCTTC.